The 17 T cell receptor beta chains in this list originate from one sample, sequenced in a study of T-cell reconstitution after alpha-beta-depleted transplantation in children. Researchers prepared the TCRbeta library using unique molecular identifiers, the study reports. MiXCR, applied by TCRdb to the PCR reads, yields one record per CDR3 protein. The sample has approximately 130,000 distinct CDR3 sequences, roughly 9% seen once. The specimen was PBMCs, mostly from graft donor cells, collected 180 days after TCRalphabeta/CD19-depleted stem cell transplant. These receptors all stem from a girl less than two years old who had a stem cell transplant for combined immunodeficiency, so the T cells may come from the graft donor.

This clonotype was seen a handful of times. The chain recombines TRBV6-2 or TRBV6-3 with TRBJ2-5; 10 nucleotides match TRBD1. The germline gives CDR1 MNHEY, CDR2 SVGEGT. The length of the CDR3 is 15 residues. Trimming at V came to 6 bases and at J to 5 bases, leaving 9 bases not matched to a gene. This CDR3 reads CASSAATGGLETQYF. In DNA form, the CDR3 reads TGTGCCAGCAGCGCAGCGACAGGGGGCTTGGAGACCCAGTACTTC.

The chain has TRBV5-1 and TRBJ2-7; D is unresolved. This CDR3 region has 13 residues. CDR1 and CDR2 from the germline V gene are SGHRS and YFSETQ. With 0 bases removed from V and 4 bases from J, the gap between germline ends came to 8 bases. The CDR3 reads CASSLASLYEQYF. CDR3 bases: TGCGCCAGCAGCTTGGCCAGCTTATACGAGCAGTACTTC.

The rearrangement links TRBV20-1 to TRBJ1-6, with D hard to call. Trimming left V 3 bases short and J 8 bases short, with 11 bases between. Germline V CDR1 and CDR2: DFQATT, SNEGSKA (reference sequence). The CDR3 sequence is 13 residues long. The CDR3 DNA follows: TGCAGTGCTAGGCCATATGGGGATTCACCCCTCCACTTT. This sequence encodes CSARPYGDSPLHF.

The J gene is TRBJ2-4, the V gene TRBV11-1; a possible D gene is TRBD2 (6 bases). V was trimmed by 5 bases and J by 3 bases, leaving 23 bases between them. The CDR3 runs to 18 residues. In germline, CDR1 is SGHAT, CDR2 FQDESV (reference sequence). CDR3 sequence reads: CASSPRELLALGKNIQYF. In DNA, the CDR3 is TGTGCCAGCAGCCCCAGAGAGTTACTAGCCCTTGGCAAAAACATTCAGTACTTC.

This clonotype was seen repeatedly, ten times or more. This rearrangement joins TRBV20-1 to TRBJ2-5, with D perhaps matching TRBD1 or TRBD2 (5 bases each). V lost 3 bases to trimming and J lost 12 bases, with 11 bases between them. This CDR3 spans 10 amino acids. Germline values: CDR1 DFQATT, CDR2 SNEGSKA (reference sequence). The DNA of the CDR3 is TGCAGTGCTAGGGGACGCCGGGAGTACTTC. It codes for CSARGRREYF.

This clonotype has only a few counts. This chain uses TRBV7-9 with TRBJ1-1, with 7 bases matching TRBD1. The germline gives CDR1 SEHNR, CDR2 FQNEAQ (reference sequence). This CDR3 comprises 15 residues. The V gene end was trimmed by 4 bases and the J gene end by 1 base; junction bases not matched to a gene: 6. The CDR3 coding sequence is TGTGCCAGCAGCTCCCGACAGGGAGCGAACACTGAAGCTTTCTTT. Its protein is CASSSRQGANTEAFF.

The CDR3 coding sequence is TGTGCCATTGGGACAGCCTCCTACGAGCAGTACTTC. Its protein is CAIGTASYEQYF. This chain links TRBV10-3 with TRBJ2-7; 7 nucleotides match TRBD1. This CDR3 has 12 amino acids. The V segment lost 9 bases and the J segment 0 bases; nucleotides outside the gene matches: 2. Germline CDR1 is ENHRY and CDR2 is SYGVKD.

This chain uses TRBV13 with TRBJ2-3; a weak D match, TRBD2 (6 bases). The CDR3 extends over 16 amino acids. V dropped 4 bases and J dropped 2 bases, with 16 bases sitting between them. Looked up from germline, CDR1 is PRHDT and CDR2 is FYEKMQ (reference sequence). The CDR3 nucleotides read TGTGCCAGCAGCTCCTTTGGAGGGGCCTACACAGATACGCAGTATTTT. Translation gives CASSSFGGAYTDTQYF.

The chain joins TRBV20-1 to TRBJ2-7; maybe TRBD1 (5 bases). The germline gives CDR1 DFQATT, CDR2 SNEGSKA (reference sequence). The CDR3 covers 12 residues. The V end lost 1 base, the J end lost 7 bases, and 11 bases lay between the germline ends. CDR3 region: CSARGDSWEQYF. The CDR3 nucleotides are TGCAGTGCTAGAGGTGACAGTTGGGAGCAGTACTTC.

This clonotype was picked up many times. The V and J genes are TRBV5-1 and TRBJ2-1; D ambiguous. CDR3 length equals 16 residues. V was clipped by 0 bases and J by 0 bases, with 10 bases between them. CDR1 and CDR2 (germline): SGHRS, YFSETQ. CDR3 nucleotide sequence: TGCGCCAGCAGCTTGGCCCCGGCCAGCTCCTACAATGAGCAGTTCTTC. Translated: CASSLAPASSYNEQFF.

This clonotype has a handful of counts. The genes are TRBV20-1 and TRBJ2-2; unclear D gene. The CDR3 is 14 residues long. CDR1 and CDR2 (germline): DFQATT, SNEGSKA (reference sequence). The V end lost 6 bases, the J end lost 4 bases, and 15 bases lay between the germline ends. CDR3 sequence (DNA): TGCAGTGCCCGGAGCGAGAGTGGCACCGGGGAGCTGTTTTTT. Translation: CSARSESGTGELFF.

This clonotype was found a few times. The J gene is TRBJ2-7, the V gene TRBV7-2, with 7 bases lining up with TRBD1. Germline CDR1 and CDR2: SGHTA and FQGNSA. This CDR3 is built from 16 residues. J lost 2 bases, V lost 7 bases, and 14 bases had no gene match. The CDR3 reads CASNNPWPGQPYEQYF. DNA for the CDR3: TGTGCCAGCAACAACCCGTGGCCGGGACAGCCCTACGAGCAGTACTTC.

This rearrangement joins TRBV5-1 to TRBJ1-4; no clear D. Germline V gene data show CDR1 as SGHRS and CDR2 as YFSETQ. This CDR3 has 14 amino acids. V lost 0 bases and J 5 bases, leaving 8 bases between the germline ends. CDR3 in amino acids: CASSLGQANEKLFF. The CDR3 DNA reads TGCGCCAGCAGCTTGGGGCAGGCCAATGAAAAACTGTTTTTT.

Ten or more counts support this clonotype. The chain carries TRBV29-1 and TRBJ2-1, with TRBD2 matching 14 bases. CDR1 and CDR2 (germline): SQVTM, ANQGSEA. Trimming at V came to 7 bases and at J to 10 bases, leaving 6 bases not matched to a gene. This CDR3 has 13 amino acids. The CDR3 region is CSGLAGGGGEQFF. Written as DNA, the CDR3 is TGCAGCGGACTAGCGGGAGGGGGAGGGGAGCAGTTCTTC.

This clonotype has just a few counts. This chain connects TRBV29-1 to TRBJ2-7; 12 bases map to TRBD1. V dropped 7 bases and J dropped 5; count of bases not matched to a gene: 0. CDR1 is SQVTM and CDR2 is ANQGSEA in the germline V gene. This CDR3 is built from 11 residues. CDR3 sequence reads: CSGDRGHEQYF. In DNA, the CDR3 is TGCAGCGGGGACAGGGGGCACGAGCAGTACTTC.

The table lists this clonotype with many counts. The rearrangement uses TRBV5-1 and TRBJ2-5; a possible D gene is TRBD2 (6 bases). The CDR3 has 14 residues. Germline V gene lookup returns CDR1 SGHRS and CDR2 YFSETQ. Trimming cost V 0 bases and J 5 bases, with 11 bases left between them. CDR3 sequence (DNA): TGCGCCAGCAGCTTGGTACTAGCAGGGGAGACCCAGTACTTC. Protein product: CASSLVLAGETQYF.

CDR3 DNA: TGTGCCAGCAGCTTAAGGGTAGGGCCCTACGAGCAGTACTTC. Protein sequence: CASSLRVGPYEQYF. The chain is built from TRBV7-6 and TRBJ2-7; D uncertain. Trimming stripped 2 bases from V and 2 bases from J, with 10 bases between. Germline CDR1 and CDR2: SGHVS and FNYEAQ. The CDR3 consists of 14 residues.